Here is one TCR beta chain with its context. Its antigen is undetermined. The sample originates from a study of T cell repertoires in cytomegalovirus infection. Study summary: Indications of both CMV infection and matching HLA type were provided by public TCR beta signatures.

General study findings and limits: Cumulated frequencies of public TCR beta families served to identify carriers of CMV plus the relevant HLA. The response measured ex vivo was dominated by TCR beta clonotypes (HLA-C-restricted and CMV-specific).

V lost 5 bases, J lost 10 bases, and 14 bases lay in between. CDR1 and CDR2 from the germline V gene are LGHNA and YSLEER. This CDR3 has 12 amino acids. TCRdb redid the calling of the reads with MiXCR, one entry per CDR3 protein. The sample lists fewer than 1,000,000 distinct CDR3 sequences, roughly 31% seen once, with around 15% in the top ten. The chain combines TRBV4-3 with TRBJ1-1; D gene unclear. This clonotype was sampled from a human donor in good health (CMV status not recorded). Some clones in this sample may be carry-over from other donors' samples. This specimen was cultured CD8+ T cells from PBMCs, taken from culture after CMV antigen stimulation. CDR3 sequence reads: CASSYGQSGAFF. In nucleotides, the CDR3 is TGCGCCAGCAGCTATGGGCAGAGCGGAGCTTTCTTT.